Each of the 25 T cell receptor beta chains below was sequenced from the same sample in a study of blood T cell repertoires in COVID-19 (TCRdb year 2020). Preparation of the library involved the immunoSEQ multiplex PCR assay. Sourced from immuneACCESS, this table was stored by TCRdb with only in-frame sequences that have V and J called. A share of the clones is absent; for the studies checked, an unresolved V gene accounts for under half, and the remainder has no known explanation. The sample data list 150,000 to 180,000 clones, and roughly 89% of these were observed just once. Roughly 0.51% of the sample is in the top ten clones. What was sequenced was peripheral blood. These receptors were collected from a man aged 50-60 years with acute or convalescent COVID-19.

The V call is TRBV7-9, the J call TRBJ2-7; tentative D call: TRBD2 (5 bases). V lost 4 bases to trimming and J lost 4 bases, with 8 bases between them. The CDR3 covers 12 residues. Germline CDR1 is SEHNR and CDR2 is FQNEAQ (reference sequence). The CDR3 is CASSSEGYEQYF. The CDR3 DNA is TGTGCCAGCAGCTCTGAGGGATACGAGCAGTACTTC.

This clone was seen more than once but under ten times. This sequence joins TRBV18 and TRBJ1-1, with D possibly matching TRBD1 (5 bases). CDR1 and CDR2 (germline): KGHSH, LQKENI. This CDR3 contains 14 residues. The V end was cut by 3 bases, the J end by 6 bases, with 14 bases between. The CDR3 region is CASSPQSGGSEAFF. The CDR3 nucleotides read TGTGCCAGCTCACCTCAAAGCGGGGGGTCTGAAGCTTTCTTT.

The chain has TRBV24-1 and TRBJ1-5; D possibly corresponds to TRBD1 (6 bases). Germline assignment: CDR1 KGHDR and CDR2 SFDVKD. Trimming took off 12 bases at V and 3 bases at J, with 11 bases between the two ends. This CDR3 has 12 residues. The CDR3 region is CAAGQLNQPQHF. The CDR3, as DNA: TGTGCCGCCGGACAGCTCAATCAGCCCCAGCATTTT.

J is TRBJ2-3 and V is TRBV9, with D tentatively TRBD2 (7 bases). Per the germline V gene, CDR1 is SGDLS and CDR2 is YYNGEE. V lost 0 bases, J lost 1 base, and 15 bases lay in between. This CDR3 comprises 17 residues. CDR3 DNA sequence: TGTGCCAGCAGCGTAGAAGGTGGGGGGGCTCGCACAGATACGCAGTATTTT. Translating it yields CASSVEGGGARTDTQYF.

The chain joins TRBV6-5 to TRBJ2-2; 7 nucleotides align to TRBD2. V trimming: 7 bases; J trimming: 5 bases; junction bases outside the gene matches: 4. The germline CDR1 and CDR2 sequences are MNHEY and SVGAGI. This CDR3 has 13 residues. In DNA, the CDR3 is TGTGCCAGCACCCTTAGCGGGACCGGGGAGCTGTTTTTT. Its translation: CASTLSGTGELFF.

The rearrangement links TRBV30 to TRBJ1-3, with D uncertain. CDR3 length: 11 residues. Germline CDR1 reads GTSNPN; CDR2 reads SVGIG (reference sequence). Trimming removed 0 bases at V and 7 bases at J, with 4 bases between. The chain's CDR3 is CAWSVQNTIYF. The CDR3 DNA reads as TGTGCCTGGAGTGTACAGAACACCATATATTTT. Full variable domain (remainder filled in from reference TRBV30 and TRBJ1-3): SQTIHQWPATLVQPVGSPLSLECTVEGTSNPNLYWYRQAAGRGLQLLFYSVGIGQISSEVPQNLSASRPQDRQFILSSKKLLLSDSGFYLCAWSVQNTIYFGEGSWLTVV.

This chain joins TRBV28 and TRBJ2-5; 8 bases are a match to TRBD2. The CDR3 loop spans 15 amino acids. J lost 5 bases, V lost 5 bases, and 10 bases had no gene match. Per the germline V gene, CDR1 is MDHEN and CDR2 is SYDVKM. The CDR3 protein is CASSPPAGGGETQYF. For the CDR3, the DNA is TGTGCCAGCAGTCCCCCCGCGGGGGGAGGGGAGACCCAGTACTTC.

This chain links TRBV11-2 with TRBJ1-6; 7 nucleotides line up with TRBD1. Per the germline V gene, CDR1 is SGHAT and CDR2 is FQNNGV. This CDR3 has 14 amino acids. Trimming removed 5 bases from V and 3 bases from J; junction bases left unmatched: 1. In DNA form, the CDR3 reads TGTGCCAGCAGCGGGACAGTCTATAATTCACCCCTCCACTTT. Encoded protein: CASSGTVYNSPLHF.

This chain joins TRBV3-1 (or the pseudogene TRBV3-2) and TRBJ1-2; perhaps TRBD1 as D (5 bases). V was trimmed by 4 bases and J by 4 bases, leaving 10 bases between them. Per germline, CDR1 LGHDT and CDR2 YNNKEL (reference sequence). The CDR3 has 13 residues. The DNA for the CDR3 is TGTGCCAGCAGCCCGGGGGTGAGCTATGGCTACACCTTC. This translates into CASSPGVSYGYTF.

This rearrangement joins TRBV6-5 to TRBJ2-3; TRBD2 might be the D (5 bases). The CDR3 has 12 amino acids. The V end lost 8 bases, the J end lost 2 bases, and 8 bases lay between the germline ends. In germline, CDR1 is MNHEY, CDR2 SVGAGI. The CDR3 DNA reads as TGTGCCAGCGCGGGTTCCACAGATACGCAGTATTTT. Translation gives CASAGSTDTQYF.

This rearrangement joins TRBV25-1 to TRBJ2-7; 7 bases are shared with TRBD2. Germline V gene data show CDR1 as MGHDK and CDR2 as SYGVNS. With 7 bases clipped from V and 0 bases from J, the junction kept 3 bases outside the gene matches. This CDR3 is 13 amino acids long. The CDR3 nucleotides read TGTGCCAGCACCGGGGACTACTCCTACGAGCAGTACTTC. Amino acids: CASTGDYSYEQYF.

The genes are TRBV5-6 and TRBJ2-1, with 7 bases lining up with TRBD1. CDR1 SGHDT and CDR2 YYEEEE come from the germline V gene. This CDR3 is built from 14 residues. V gave up 0 bases and J gave up 7 bases; unmatched junction bases: 4. Here the CDR3 reads CASSLGSQGNEQFF. The CDR3 coding sequence is TGTGCCAGCAGCTTGGGGTCACAGGGGAATGAGCAGTTCTTC.

This chain joins TRBV5-1 and TRBJ2-5; 10 bases fit TRBD1. The V gene's germline CDR1 is SGHRS and CDR2 YFSETQ. The CDR3 runs to 15 residues. Trimming removed 3 bases from V and 5 bases from J; junction bases left unmatched: 7. The CDR3 here is CASSSGTGVRETQYF. CDR3 DNA: TGCGCCAGCAGCTCCGGGACAGGGGTTAGGGAGACCCAGTACTTC. Drawing the rest from reference TRBV5-1 and TRBJ2-5, the complete variable domain is KAGVTQTPRYLIKTRGQQVTLSCSPISGHRSVSWYQQTPGQGLQFLFEYFSETQRNKGNFPGRFSGRQFSNSRSEMNVSTLELGDSALYLCASSSGTGVRETQYFGPGTRLLVL.

This clone was seen more than once but under ten times. The V and J genes are TRBV19 and TRBJ1-1; 7 positions agree with TRBD1. CDR1 and CDR2 (germline): LNHDA, SQIVND (reference sequence). CDR3 length: 13 residues. V lost 9 bases to trimming and J lost 2 bases; unmatched junction nucleotides: 6. This chain's CDR3 is CASFRQGNTEAFF. Written as DNA, the CDR3 is TGTGCCAGCTTTCGACAGGGTAACACTGAAGCTTTCTTT.

V and J are TRBV6-5 and TRBJ2-3; D is perhaps TRBD2 (6 bases). With 1 base removed from V and 5 bases from J, the gap between germline ends came to 13 bases. CDR3 length equals 15 residues. Germline CDR1 MNHEY, CDR2 SVGAGI. CDR3 protein: CASSYYGRGRDTQYF. The DNA of the CDR3 is TGTGCCAGCAGTTACTACGGGAGAGGGAGAGATACGCAGTATTTT.

The genes are TRBV10-3 and TRBJ1-3; D is undetermined. CDR3 length: 13 residues. Trimming removed 9 bases from V and 7 bases from J, with 16 bases in between. Per the germline V gene, CDR1 is ENHRY and CDR2 is SYGVKD. DNA for the CDR3: TGTGCCATGACTACGCAGAGAGGGAACACCATATATTTT. Translating it yields CAMTTQRGNTIYF.

CDR3 nucleotides: TGCAGCGGTCAACAGGGAAGGGGCACTGAAGCTTTCTTT. This sequence encodes CSGQQGRGTEAFF. The rearrangement uses TRBV29-1 and TRBJ1-1; weak D call: TRBD1 (6 bases). The V gene lost 7 bases and the J gene lost 4 bases, with 16 bases spanning the gap. Germline loops: CDR1 SQVTM, CDR2 ANQGSEA. This CDR3 is 13 amino acids long.

This chain connects TRBV7-9 to TRBJ2-5; TRBD2 agrees at 8 bases. The germline CDR1 and CDR2 sequences are SEHNR and FQNEAQ (reference sequence). This CDR3 has 15 residues. Losses at the gene ends were 5 bases for V and 6 bases for J; bases not matched to a gene: 11. Here the CDR3 reads CASSPRAGVVKTQYF. As DNA, the CDR3 is TGTGCCAGCAGCCCTCGAGCGGGAGTCGTAAAGACCCAGTACTTC.

This chain joins TRBV7-3 and TRBJ1-6, with 9 bases that match TRBD1. CDR1 and CDR2 from the germline V gene are SGHTA and FQGTGA. The CDR3 totals 14 residues. J was trimmed by 10 bases and V by 4 bases; bases with no gene match: 5. As DNA, the CDR3 is TGTGCCAGCAGCTCGGGACAGGGAACGTCACCCCTCCACTTT. Its translation: CASSSGQGTSPLHF.

The chain employs TRBV7-2 and TRBJ1-2, with D tentatively TRBD1 (5 bases). CDR3 length: 14 residues. Germline V CDR1 and CDR2: SGHTA, FQGNSA. V dropped 3 bases and J dropped 3 bases, with 11 bases sitting between them. CDR3 protein: CASSFSQGYYGYTF. In DNA form, the CDR3 reads TGTGCCAGCAGCTTTTCCCAGGGTTACTATGGCTACACCTTC.

V usage is TRBV7-2 and J usage is TRBJ2-1; D gene ambiguous. The V end was cut by 6 bases, the J end by 8 bases, with 14 bases between. The length of the CDR3 is 13 residues. Looked up from germline, CDR1 is SGHTA and CDR2 is FQGNSA. The DNA of the CDR3 is TGTGCCAGCAGTCCAAGTTTAGTGGATGAGCAGTTCTTC. Amino acids: CASSPSLVDEQFF. The complete variable domain, with remaining parts taken from reference TRBV7-2 and TRBJ2-1, reads GAGVSQSPSNKVTEKGKDVELRCDPISGHTALYWYRQSLGQGLEFLIYFQGNSAPDKSGLPSDRFSAERTGGSVSTLTIQRTQQEDSAVYLCASSPSLVDEQFFGPGTRLTVL.

This clone appeared a few times. V gene TRBV5-1 combines with J gene TRBJ2-3, with TRBD2 matching 10 bases. Germline loops: CDR1 SGHRS, CDR2 YFSETQ. Trimming at V came to 4 bases and at J to 0 bases, leaving 17 bases not matched to a gene. CDR3 size: 20 residues. This CDR3 is CASSASGPGLARYSTDTQYF. CDR3 in DNA: TGCGCCAGCAGCGCGTCGGGGCCGGGACTAGCGAGATATAGCACAGATACGCAGTATTTT.

CDR3 residues: CASSLGTTTSTDTQYF. As DNA, the CDR3 is TGCGCCAGCAGCTTGGGGACTACCACTAGCACAGATACGCAGTATTTT. This chain uses TRBV5-1 with TRBJ2-3, with a possible D match to TRBD2 (6 bases). CDR1 and CDR2 (germline): SGHRS, YFSETQ. The CDR3 has 16 residues. V lost 0 bases, J lost 0 bases, and 11 bases lay in between.

This chain links TRBV18 with TRBJ2-2; possibly TRBD1 for D (6 bases). The CDR3 runs to 15 residues. V shed 3 bases and J shed 2 bases, with 10 bases lying between them. Germline-derived CDR1 and CDR2 are KGHSH and LQKENI. The CDR3: CASSPPRGNTGELFF. In nucleotides, the CDR3 is TGTGCCAGCTCACCTCCCAGGGGTAACACCGGGGAGCTGTTTTTT.

The V call is TRBV11-2, the J call TRBJ1-2; a possible D gene is TRBD1 (5 bases). V was shortened by 2 bases and J by 7 bases, with 14 bases between the two germline ends. Germline V gives CDR1 SGHAT, CDR2 FQNNGV. The CDR3 loop spans 14 amino acids. The CDR3 spells CASSLNPRVGGYTF. DNA of the CDR3: TGTGCCAGCAGCTTAAACCCCAGGGTGGGTGGCTACACCTTC.